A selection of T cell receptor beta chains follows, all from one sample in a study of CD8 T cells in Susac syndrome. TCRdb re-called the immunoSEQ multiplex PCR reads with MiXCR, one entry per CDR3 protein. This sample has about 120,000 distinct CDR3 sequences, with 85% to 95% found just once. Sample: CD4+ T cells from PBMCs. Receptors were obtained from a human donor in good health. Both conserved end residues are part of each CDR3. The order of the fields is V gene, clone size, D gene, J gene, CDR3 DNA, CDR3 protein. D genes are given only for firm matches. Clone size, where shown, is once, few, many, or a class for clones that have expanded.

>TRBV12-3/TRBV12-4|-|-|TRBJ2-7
TGTGCCAGCAGTTTCATTGAAGGCTACGAGCAGTACTTC
CASSFIEGYEQYF
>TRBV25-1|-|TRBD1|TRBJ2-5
TGTGCCAGCAGTGCCGGACAGGAGCAAGAGACCCAGTACTTC
CASSAGQEQETQYF
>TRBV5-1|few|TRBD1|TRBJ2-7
TGCGCCAGCAGCTTCCTGGACAGGGATCGAAACGAGCAGTACTTC
CASSFLDRDRNEQYF
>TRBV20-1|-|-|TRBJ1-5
TGCAGTGCTAGAGATGGGGCGAGCAATCAGCCCCAGCATTTT
CSARDGASNQPQHF
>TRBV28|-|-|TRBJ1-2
TGTGCCAGCAGTATAACCCCTAGCCGTAACTATGGCTACACCTTC
CASSITPSRNYGYTF
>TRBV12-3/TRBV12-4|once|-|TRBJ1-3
TGTGCCAGCACCGGCCTGGGGTTCTCTGGAAACACCATATATTTT
CASTGLGFSGNTIYF
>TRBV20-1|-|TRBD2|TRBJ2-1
TGCAGTGCTAGACCCCCCCTAGCGGGAGTTCGGAATGAGCAGTTCTTC
CSARPPLAGVRNEQFF
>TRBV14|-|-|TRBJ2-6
TGTGCCAGCAGCCAAGGAATGACAGTCTACTCTGGGGCCAACGTCCTGACTTTC
CASSQGMTVYSGANVLTF
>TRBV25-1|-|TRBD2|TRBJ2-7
TGTGCCACCACTTTCTCCGCCGGGACTAGCGACTCCTACGAGCAGTACTTC
CATTFSAGTSDSYEQYF
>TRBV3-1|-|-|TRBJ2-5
TGTGCCAGCAGCCAAGTGAGCGGACAGCAAGAGACCCAGTACTTC
CASSQVSGQQETQYF
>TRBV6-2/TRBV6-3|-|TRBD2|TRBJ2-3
TGTGCCAGCAGTTACTCGAGAGGGCGGCGGGAGGGCCCAGGTATGAGCACAGATACGCAGTATTTT
CASSYSRGRREGPGMSTDTQYF
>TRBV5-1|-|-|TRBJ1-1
TGCGCCAGCAGCTTGTCGGGGATTGGGGCAGAAGCTTTCTTT
CASSLSGIGAEAFF
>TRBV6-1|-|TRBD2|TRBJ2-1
TGTGCCAGCAGTGCAACGGGACTAGCGGACAAAGCGCAGTTCTTC
CASSATGLADKAQFF
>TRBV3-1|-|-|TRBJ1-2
TGTGCCAGCAGCCAAGATCTTGGGCAGGGTTATGGCTACACCTTC
CASSQDLGQGYGYTF
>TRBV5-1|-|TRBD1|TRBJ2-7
TGCGCCAGCAGCACGGACAGGGGGAACTACGAGCAGTACTTC
CASSTDRGNYEQYF
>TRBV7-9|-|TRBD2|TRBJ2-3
TGTGCCAGCAGCTTAATCAGCGGGAAAGGCACAGATACGCAGTATTTT
CASSLISGKGTDTQYF
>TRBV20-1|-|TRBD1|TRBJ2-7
TGCAGTTCCGGGACAGACTCCTACGAGCAGTACTTC
CSSGTDSYEQYF
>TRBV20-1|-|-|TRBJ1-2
TGCAGTCCAACCCCGTCCGGGAGGGGATCGTATGGCTACACCTTC
CSPTPSGRGSYGYTF
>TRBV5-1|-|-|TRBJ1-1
TGCGCCAGCAGTTTATCAGAACCGCAAAAAGCTTTCTTT
CASSLSEPQKAFF
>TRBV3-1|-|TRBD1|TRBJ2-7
TGTGCCAGCGGACTAAGAGGACAGGGCTTGAGCGAGCAGTACTTC
CASGLRGQGLSEQYF
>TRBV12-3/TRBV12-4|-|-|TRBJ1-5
TGTGCCAGCAGTTTAGTTGCAGGGGTGGGTCAGCCCCAGCATTTT
CASSLVAGVGQPQHF
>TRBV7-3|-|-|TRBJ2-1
TGTGCCAGCAGCTTATCGGTCCAGGCCGGGGATGAGCAGTTCTTC
CASSLSVQAGDEQFF
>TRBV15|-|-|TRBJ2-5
TGTGCCACCAGCAGACCGGCCGGCCCCCAAGAGACCCAGTACTTC
CATSRPAGPQETQYF
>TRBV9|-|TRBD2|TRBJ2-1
TGTGCCAGCAGCGCGGAACCGCTAGCGGGAGGGCGCAATGAGCAGTTCTTC
CASSAEPLAGGRNEQFF
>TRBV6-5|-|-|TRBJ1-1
TGTGCCAGCAGTTCGGACCGGGGGAACACTGAAGCTTTCTTT
CASSSDRGNTEAFF
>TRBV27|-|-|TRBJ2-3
TGTGCCAGCAGTTTACTTGGCGGGGCTCGCACAGATACGCAGTATTTT
CASSLLGGARTDTQYF
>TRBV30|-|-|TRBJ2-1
TGTGCCTGGGTTGGACGGAACAATGAGCAGTTCTTC
CAWVGRNNEQFF
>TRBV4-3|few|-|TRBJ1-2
TGCGCCAGCAGCCAAGAACACGCATCGGTTGGGGGCTACACCTTC
CASSQEHASVGGYTF
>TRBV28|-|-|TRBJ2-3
TGTGCCAGCGTATCTAACACAGATACGCAGTATTTT
CASVSNTDTQYF
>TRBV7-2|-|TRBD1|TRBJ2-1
TGTGCCAGCAGCGCAGACAGGGGGCACAACAATGAGCAGTTCTTC
CASSADRGHNNEQFF
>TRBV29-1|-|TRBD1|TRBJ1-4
TGCAGCGCTAAAATGGCGACAGGGACCGTCGACGGGGAAAAACTGTTTTTT
CSAKMATGTVDGEKLFF
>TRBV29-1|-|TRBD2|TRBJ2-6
TGCAGCGTTGAACTAGCGGACTCTGGGGCCAACGTCCTGACTTTC
CSVELADSGANVLTF
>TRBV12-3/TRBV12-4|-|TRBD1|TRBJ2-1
TGTGCCAGCAGTTTAGGGAACAGGGGAAATGAGCAGTTCTTC
CASSLGNRGNEQFF
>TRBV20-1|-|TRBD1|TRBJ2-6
TGCAGTGCTAGGCCACTACAGGGGTCCTCTGGGGCCAACGTCCTGACTTTC
CSARPLQGSSGANVLTF
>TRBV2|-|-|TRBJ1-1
TGTGCCAGCAGTGAAGGCAGGGGAAACACTGAAGCTTTCTTT
CASSEGRGNTEAFF